The rows below give T cell receptor beta chains drawn from one sample of a study of cytomegalovirus exposure and HLA in healthy donors. TCRdb's table, derived via immunoSEQ multiplex PCR, lists solely in-frame clones and lacks some. Among about 120,000 clones, about 83% were seen once, and the ten largest hold 2.1%. Sequencing used PBMCs. The receptors here all came from a woman in her 30s in good health and CMV-seronegative. Both conserved end residues are part of each CDR3.

v_call,cdr3_aa
TRBV2,CASSDYGTPNPNYEQYF
TRBV27,CASSPGTATNEKLFF
TRBV4-1,CASSQPILAKNIQYF
TRBV5-6,CASSPGQYNYGYTF
TRBV6-4,CASSDSFGATSFVNEQFF
TRBV7-9,CASSSQRGGYNEQFF
TRBV19,CASSGQGYLYGYTF
TRBV5-4,CASSWGGQGSYTEAFF
TRBV11-3,CASSPLRGGFGGTTSYEQYF
TRBV6-1,CASSEVGGGINQPQHF
TRBV5-4,CASSLTGRTTYGYTF
TRBV21-1,CASSRGGQGKNSYEQYF
TRBV6-1,CASSEGKVAGGPRETQYF
TRBV7-6,CASSSWDSELFLTF
TRBV9,CASSVEGLHTQYF
TRBV19,CASLGADYNSPLHF
TRBV5-1,CASSLSNSGANVLTF
TRBV7-2,CASTYRPLAGQETQYF
TRBV30,CAWRGLADTQYF
TRBV19,CASTPAGGLITEAFF
TRBV15,CATSRELTGVGAYEQYF
TRBV29-1,CSVEGGLSYNEQFF